These 5 T cell receptor beta chains originate from one sample sequenced in a study of blood T cell repertoires in COVID-19. Repertoires were generated with immunoSEQ multiplex PCR, while TCRdb's copy carries only in-frame clones and drops some. The sample includes over 250,000 clones, roughly four fifths seen only once; the top ten take about 4%. Sequencing was done on a sample of PBMCs or T cells enriched from blood (not recorded which). The receptor set was obtained from a man under 40 with acute COVID-19.

CDR3 residues: CASSQVRSRGNEAFF. The CDR3 DNA follows: TGTGCCAGCAGCCAAGTCCGGTCTAGGGGAAATGAAGCTTTCTTT. V is TRBV14 and J is TRBJ1-1; D perhaps matches TRBD1 (5 bases). This CDR3 is 15 amino acids long. V was trimmed by 1 base and J by 7 bases, leaving 16 bases between them. The V gene's germline CDR1 is SGHDN and CDR2 FVKESK.

The CDR3 here is CASSPPGTNYEQYV. The CDR3 bases are TGTGCCAGCAGTCCCCCCGGGACTAACTACGAGCAGTACGTC. The rearrangement links TRBV6-2 or TRBV6-3 to TRBJ2-7; 7 bases agree with TRBD2. CDR3 length equals 14 residues. V shed 5 bases, J shed 3 bases, and the junction held 7 bases outside the gene matches. The V gene's germline CDR1 is MNHEY and CDR2 SVGEGT.

V and J are TRBV6-4 and TRBJ1-1; D remains ambiguous. The germline gives CDR1 MRHNA, CDR2 SNTAGT. The CDR3 is 14 amino acids. Trimming cost V 3 bases and J 0 bases, with 8 bases left between them. The CDR3 here is CASSESAVNTEAFF. The CDR3, as DNA: TGTGCCAGCAGTGAGTCCGCGGTGAACACTGAAGCTTTCTTT.

Concerning this clone: One junction end disagrees with the germline gene, perhaps due to a read error. The V and J genes are TRBV5-1 and TRBJ2-2; 10 nucleotides agree with TRBD2. Germline V gives CDR1 SGHRS, CDR2 YFSETQ. This CDR3 region has 17 residues. CDR3 sequence reads: CASRPAASGGNTGELFF. The CDR3 region has the DNA TGTGCCAGCAGACCTGCGGCTAGCGGGGGGAACACCGGGGAGCTGTTTTTT.

The rearrangement links TRBV4-2 to TRBJ2-3, with D uncertain. This CDR3 comprises 15 residues. V lost 2 bases and J lost 3, with 12 bases in between. CDR1 and CDR2 from the germline V gene are LGHNA and YNFKEQ. The CDR3 sequence is CASSQWRRETDTQYF. For the CDR3, the DNA is TGTGCCAGCAGCCAATGGCGGAGAGAAACAGATACGCAGTATTTT.